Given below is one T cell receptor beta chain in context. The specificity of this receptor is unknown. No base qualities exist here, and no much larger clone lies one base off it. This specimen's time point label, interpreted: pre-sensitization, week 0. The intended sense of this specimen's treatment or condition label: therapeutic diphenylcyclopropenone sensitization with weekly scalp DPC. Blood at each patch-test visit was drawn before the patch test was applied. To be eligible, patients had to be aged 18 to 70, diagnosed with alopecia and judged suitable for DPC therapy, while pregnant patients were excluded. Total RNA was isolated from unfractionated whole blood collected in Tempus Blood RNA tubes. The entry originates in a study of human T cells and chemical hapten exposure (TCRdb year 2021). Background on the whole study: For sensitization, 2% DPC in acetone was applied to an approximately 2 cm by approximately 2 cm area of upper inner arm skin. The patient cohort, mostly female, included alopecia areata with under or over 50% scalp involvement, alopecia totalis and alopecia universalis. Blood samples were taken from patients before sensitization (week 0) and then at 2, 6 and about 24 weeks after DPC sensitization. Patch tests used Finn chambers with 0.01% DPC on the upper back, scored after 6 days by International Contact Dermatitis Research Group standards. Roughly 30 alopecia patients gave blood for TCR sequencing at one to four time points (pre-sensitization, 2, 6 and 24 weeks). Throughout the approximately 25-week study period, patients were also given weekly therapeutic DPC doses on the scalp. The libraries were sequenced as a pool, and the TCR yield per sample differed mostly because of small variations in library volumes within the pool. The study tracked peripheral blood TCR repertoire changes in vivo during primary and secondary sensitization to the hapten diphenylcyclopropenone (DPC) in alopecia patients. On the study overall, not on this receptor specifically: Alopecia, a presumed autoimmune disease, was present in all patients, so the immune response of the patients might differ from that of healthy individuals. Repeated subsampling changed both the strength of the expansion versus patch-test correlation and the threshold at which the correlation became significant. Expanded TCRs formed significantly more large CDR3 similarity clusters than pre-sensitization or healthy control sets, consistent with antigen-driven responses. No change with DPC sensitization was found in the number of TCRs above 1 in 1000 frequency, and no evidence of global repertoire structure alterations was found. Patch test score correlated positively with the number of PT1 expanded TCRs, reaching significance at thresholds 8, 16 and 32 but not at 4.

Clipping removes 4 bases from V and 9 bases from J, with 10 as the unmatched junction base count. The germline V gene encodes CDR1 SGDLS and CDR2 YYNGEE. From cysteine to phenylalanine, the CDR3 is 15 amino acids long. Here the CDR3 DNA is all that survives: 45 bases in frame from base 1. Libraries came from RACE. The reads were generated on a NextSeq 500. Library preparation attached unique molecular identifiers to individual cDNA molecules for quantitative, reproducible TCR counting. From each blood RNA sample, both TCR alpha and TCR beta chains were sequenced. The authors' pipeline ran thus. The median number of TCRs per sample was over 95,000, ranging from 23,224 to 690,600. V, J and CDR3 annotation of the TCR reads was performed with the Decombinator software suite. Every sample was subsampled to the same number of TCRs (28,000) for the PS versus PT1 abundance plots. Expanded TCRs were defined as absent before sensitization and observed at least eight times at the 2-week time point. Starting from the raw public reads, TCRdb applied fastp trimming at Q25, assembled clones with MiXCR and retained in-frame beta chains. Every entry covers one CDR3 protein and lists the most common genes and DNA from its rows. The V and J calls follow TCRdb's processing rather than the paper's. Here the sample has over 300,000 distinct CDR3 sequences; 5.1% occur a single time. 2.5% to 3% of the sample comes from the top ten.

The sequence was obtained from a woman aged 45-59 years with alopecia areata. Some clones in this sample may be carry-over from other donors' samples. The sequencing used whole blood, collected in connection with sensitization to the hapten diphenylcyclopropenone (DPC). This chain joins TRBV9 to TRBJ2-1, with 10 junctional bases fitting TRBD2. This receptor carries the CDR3 CASSTLAGGRVEQFF. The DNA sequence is TGTGCCAGCAGCACTTTAGCGGGGGGCCGTGTTGAGCAGTTCTTC.